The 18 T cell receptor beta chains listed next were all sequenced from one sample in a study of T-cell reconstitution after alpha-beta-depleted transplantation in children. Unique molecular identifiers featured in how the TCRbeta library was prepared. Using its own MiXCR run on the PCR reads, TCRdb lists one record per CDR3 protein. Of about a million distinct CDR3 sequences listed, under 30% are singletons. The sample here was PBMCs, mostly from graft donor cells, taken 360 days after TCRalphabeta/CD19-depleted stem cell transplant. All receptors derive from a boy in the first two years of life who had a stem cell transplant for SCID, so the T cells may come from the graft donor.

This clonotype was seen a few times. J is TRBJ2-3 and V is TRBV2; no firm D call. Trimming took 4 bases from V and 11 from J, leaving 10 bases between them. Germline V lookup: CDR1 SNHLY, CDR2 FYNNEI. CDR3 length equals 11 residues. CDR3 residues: CASSAFGRQYF. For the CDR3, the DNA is TGTGCCAGCAGTGCTTTCGGCCGGCAGTATTTT. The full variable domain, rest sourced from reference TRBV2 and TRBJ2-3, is EPEVTQTPSHQVTQMGQEVILRCVPISNHLYFYWYRQILGQKVEFLVSFYNNEISEKSEIFDDQFSVERPDGSNFTLKIRSTKLEDSAMYFCASSAFGRQYFGPGTRLTVL.

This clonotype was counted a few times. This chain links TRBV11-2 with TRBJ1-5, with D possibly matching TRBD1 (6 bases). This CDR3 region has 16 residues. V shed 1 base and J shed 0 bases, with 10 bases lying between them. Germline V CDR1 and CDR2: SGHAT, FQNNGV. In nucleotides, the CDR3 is TGTGCCAGCAGCTTAGGGACAGCTTATAGCAATCAGCCCCAGCATTTT. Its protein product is CASSLGTAYSNQPQHF.

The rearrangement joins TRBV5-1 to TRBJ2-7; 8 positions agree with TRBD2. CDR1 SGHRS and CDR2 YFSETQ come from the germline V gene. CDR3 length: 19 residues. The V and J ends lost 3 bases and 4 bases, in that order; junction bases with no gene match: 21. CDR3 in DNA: TGCGCCAGCAGCTCGACCGGGACTAGTAAAATGGGGGGGCTGTACGAGCAGTACTTC. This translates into CASSSTGTSKMGGLYEQYF.

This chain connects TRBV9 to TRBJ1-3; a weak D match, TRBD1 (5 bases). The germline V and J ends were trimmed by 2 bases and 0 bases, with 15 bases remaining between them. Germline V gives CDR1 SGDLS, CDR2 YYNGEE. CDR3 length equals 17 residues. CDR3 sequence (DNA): TGTGCCAGCAGCGTTCTCCCAGGGACGGTCTCTGGAAACACCATATATTTT. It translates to CASSVLPGTVSGNTIYF. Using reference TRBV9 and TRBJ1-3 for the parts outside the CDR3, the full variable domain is DSGVTQTPKHLITATGQRVTLRCSPRSGDLSVYWYQQSLDQGLQFLIQYYNGEERAKGNILERFSAQQFPDLHSELNLSSLELGDSALYFCASSVLPGTVSGNTIYFGEGSWLTVV.

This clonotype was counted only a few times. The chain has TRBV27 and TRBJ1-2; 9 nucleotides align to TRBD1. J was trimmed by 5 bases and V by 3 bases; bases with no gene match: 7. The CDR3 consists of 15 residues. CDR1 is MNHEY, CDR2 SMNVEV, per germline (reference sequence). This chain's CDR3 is CASSFGAGTGYGYTF. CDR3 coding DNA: TGTGCCAGCAGTTTTGGGGCGGGGACAGGGTATGGCTACACCTTC.

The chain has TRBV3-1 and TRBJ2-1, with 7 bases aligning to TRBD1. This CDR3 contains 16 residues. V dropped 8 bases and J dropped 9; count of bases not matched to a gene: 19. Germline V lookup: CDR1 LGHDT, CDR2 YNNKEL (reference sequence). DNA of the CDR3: TGTGCCAGCGGCTCGGAACGACAGGGCAGCAAAGGTGAGCAGTTCTTC. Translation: CASGSERQGSKGEQFF.

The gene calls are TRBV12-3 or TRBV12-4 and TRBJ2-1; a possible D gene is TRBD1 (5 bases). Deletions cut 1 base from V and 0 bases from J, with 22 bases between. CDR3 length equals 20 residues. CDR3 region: CASSLEARSRVGASYNEQFF. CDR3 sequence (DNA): TGTGCCAGCAGTTTAGAGGCCCGTAGCCGAGTTGGGGCCTCCTACAATGAGCAGTTCTTC.

The CDR3 DNA reads TGTGCCAGCAGCTCGAGTCCCGCGGGGGAGACCCAGTACTTC. This sequence encodes CASSSSPAGETQYF. The V gene is TRBV7-9, the J gene TRBJ2-5; D is perhaps TRBD2 (6 bases). Trimming removed 4 bases from V and 5 bases from J, with 14 bases in between. CDR1 is SEHNR and CDR2 is FQNEAQ in the germline V gene (reference sequence). The CDR3 length is 14 residues. Full variable domain (missing parts from reference TRBV7-9 and TRBJ2-5): DTGVSQNPRHKITKRGQNVTFRCDPISEHNRLYWYRQTLGQGPEFLTYFQNEAQLEKSRLLSDRFSAERPKGSFSTLEIQRTEQGDSAMYLCASSSSPAGETQYFGPGTRLLVL.

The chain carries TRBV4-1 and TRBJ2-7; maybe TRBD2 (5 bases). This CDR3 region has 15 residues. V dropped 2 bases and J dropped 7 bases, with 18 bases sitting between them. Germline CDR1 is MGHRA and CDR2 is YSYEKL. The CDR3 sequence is CASSQLPLMTGEQYF. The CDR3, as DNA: TGCGCCAGCAGCCAACTGCCCCTGATGACGGGGGAGCAGTACTTC.

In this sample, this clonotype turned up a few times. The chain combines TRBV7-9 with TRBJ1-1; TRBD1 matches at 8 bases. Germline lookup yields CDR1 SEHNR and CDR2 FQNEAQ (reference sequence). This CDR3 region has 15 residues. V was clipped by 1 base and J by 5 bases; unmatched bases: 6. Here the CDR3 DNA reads TGTGCCAGCAGCTTAGAAGACAGGGGACGTACTGAAGCTTTCTTT. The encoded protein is CASSLEDRGRTEAFF.

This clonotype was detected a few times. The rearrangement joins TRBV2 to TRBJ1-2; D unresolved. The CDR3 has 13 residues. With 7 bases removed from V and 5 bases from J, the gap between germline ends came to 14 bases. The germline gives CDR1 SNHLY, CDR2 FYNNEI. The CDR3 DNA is TGTGCCAGCACCTGGGGAGCAGTGTATGGCTACACCTTC. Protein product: CASTWGAVYGYTF.

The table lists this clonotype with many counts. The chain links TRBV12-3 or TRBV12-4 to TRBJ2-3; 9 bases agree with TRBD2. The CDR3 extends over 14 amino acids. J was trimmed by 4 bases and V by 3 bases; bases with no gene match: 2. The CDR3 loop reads CASSFKRGADTQYF. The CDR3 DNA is TGTGCCAGCAGTTTCAAGCGGGGGGCAGATACGCAGTATTTT.

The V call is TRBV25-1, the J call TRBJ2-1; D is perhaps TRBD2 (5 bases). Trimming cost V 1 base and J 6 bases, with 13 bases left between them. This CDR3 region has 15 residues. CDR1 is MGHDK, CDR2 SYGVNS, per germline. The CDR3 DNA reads TGTGCCAGCAGTGAATCCAGGCCGGGGTCCAATGAGCAGTTCTTC. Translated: CASSESRPGSNEQFF.

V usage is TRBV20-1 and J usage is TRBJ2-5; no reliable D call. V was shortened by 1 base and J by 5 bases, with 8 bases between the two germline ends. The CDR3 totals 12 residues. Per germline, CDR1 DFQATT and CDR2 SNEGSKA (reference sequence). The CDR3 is CSARVALETQYF. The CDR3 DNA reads TGCAGTGCTAGAGTGGCACTCGAGACCCAGTACTTC.

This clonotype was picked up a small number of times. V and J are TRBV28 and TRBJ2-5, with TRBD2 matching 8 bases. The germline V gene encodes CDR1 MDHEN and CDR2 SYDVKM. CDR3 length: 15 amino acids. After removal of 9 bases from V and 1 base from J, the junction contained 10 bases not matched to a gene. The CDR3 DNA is TGTGCCAGTACCTTACGGGGGGGACCCCAAGAGACCCAGTACTTC. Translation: CASTLRGGPQETQYF.

CDR3 sequence reads: CASSYRGRTPLTTEAFF. The CDR3, as DNA: TGTGCCAGCAGTTACAGGGGCAGGACCCCCCTTACCACTGAAGCTTTCTTT. This sequence joins TRBV6-2 or TRBV6-3 and TRBJ1-1; D perhaps matches TRBD1 (5 bases). Trimming took 2 bases from V and 4 from J, leaving 20 bases between them. The CDR3 length is 17 residues. The germline V gene has CDR1 MNHEY and CDR2 SVGEGT.

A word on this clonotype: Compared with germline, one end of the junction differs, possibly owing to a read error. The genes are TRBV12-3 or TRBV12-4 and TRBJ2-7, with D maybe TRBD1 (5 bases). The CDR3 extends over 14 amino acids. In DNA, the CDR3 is TGTGCCAGCAGCTCACAGGTGAGCTCCTCCGAGCAGTACTTC. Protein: CASSSQVSSSEQYF.

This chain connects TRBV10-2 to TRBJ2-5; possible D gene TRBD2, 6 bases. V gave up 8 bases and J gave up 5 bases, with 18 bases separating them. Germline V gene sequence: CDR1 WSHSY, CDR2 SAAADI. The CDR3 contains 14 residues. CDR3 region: CASCLAIGGETQYF. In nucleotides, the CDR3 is TGCGCCAGCTGCCTAGCGATTGGCGGGGAGACCCAGTACTTC.